What follows are 18 T cell receptor beta chains derived from one specimen sequenced in a study of shared clonotypes between healthy human individuals. The repertoire was sequenced with immunoSEQ multiplex PCR; TCRdb's copy has only in-frame clones and lacks some. The data contain more than 2,000,000 clones, around nine tenths of them singletons. Sequencing was done on a sample of naive CD4+ T cells sorted from blood. Subset noted: CD45RA+ positively selected. The source of these receptors is a man between 18 and 29 years old in good health.

The chain carries TRBV7-2 and TRBJ1-6, with TRBD1 matching 7 bases. The junction had 8 bases not matched to a gene; V was cut back by 6 bases and J by 9 bases. The CDR3 has 14 amino acids. Looked up from germline, CDR1 is SGHTA and CDR2 is FQGNSA. CDR3 bases: TGTGCCAGCAGGGTGGCAGGGGGTGGTTCACCCCTCCACTTT. Protein: CASRVAGGGSPLHF.

The V and J genes are TRBV7-8 and TRBJ2-7; D not certain. Germline-derived CDR1 and CDR2 are SGHVS and FQNEAQ. Trimming removed 1 base from V and 3 bases from J, with 13 bases in between. The CDR3 is 15 residues long. CDR3 loop: CASSLGGKRNYEQYF. The CDR3 DNA follows: TGTGCCAGCAGCTTAGGTGGGAAGCGAAACTACGAGCAGTACTTC.

V is TRBV5-1 and J is TRBJ2-1; 11 nucleotides agree with TRBD2. V trimming: 4 bases; J trimming: 4 bases; junction bases outside the gene matches: 7. Germline lookup yields CDR1 SGHRS and CDR2 YFSETQ. The CDR3 has 16 amino acids. CDR3 sequence: CASSPTSGKTYNEQFF. The CDR3 DNA sequence: TGCGCCAGCAGCCCGACTAGCGGGAAAACTTACAATGAGCAGTTCTTC.

The chain is built from TRBV30 and TRBJ2-2; D is unresolved. The germline V gene has CDR1 GTSNPN and CDR2 SVGIG (reference sequence). The V and J ends lost 5 bases and 3 bases respectively, with 10 bases between them. CDR3 length equals 13 residues. The DNA of the CDR3 is TGTGCCTGGGATTATCCTTACACCGGGGAGCTGTTTTTT. It specifies CAWDYPYTGELFF.

This chain uses TRBV25-1 with TRBJ1-1; D is perhaps TRBD1 (6 bases). Germline V gene sequence: CDR1 MGHDK, CDR2 SYGVNS. The length of the CDR3 is 10 residues. V lost 10 bases and J lost 9, with 12 bases in between. As DNA, the CDR3 is TGTGCCACCAGGGGCCTCAAAGCTTTCTTT. Encoded protein: CATRGLKAFF.

This chain connects TRBV7-2 to TRBJ2-3; D ambiguous. Germline V gene data show CDR1 as SGHTA and CDR2 as FQGNSA. The CDR3 consists of 13 residues. Trimming pared 4 bases from V and 6 bases from J, leaving 11 bases between. CDR3 nucleotide sequence: TGTGCCAGCAGCTCCCTTGGTTACGATACGCAGTATTTT. Translation gives CASSSLGYDTQYF.

Concerning this clone: Compared with germline, one end of the junction differs, possibly owing to a read error. The sample contains more than one DNA sequence encoding this CDR3. This CDR3 is CASRDYYEQYF. The DNA for the CDR3 is TGTGCCAGCAGGGATTACTACGAGCAATACTTC. V and J are TRBV6-1 and TRBJ2-7, with D unresolved. Germline CDR1 is MNHNS and CDR2 is SASEGT. The CDR3 extends over 11 amino acids.

The rearrangement joins TRBV10-3 to TRBJ2-2; 8 positions match TRBD2. Germline V gene sequence: CDR1 ENHRY, CDR2 SYGVKD. The length of the CDR3 is 16 residues. V was clipped by 3 bases and J by 6 bases; unmatched bases: 9. Here the CDR3 DNA reads TGTGCCATCAGTGAAGGCCCAGCGGGAGCGGCCGGGGAGCTGTTTTTT. Translated: CAISEGPAGAAGELFF.

In nucleotides, the CDR3 is TGCGCCAGCAGCCAGGCCTTGGTCCCTTACACCGGGGAGCTGTTTTTT. Amino acids: CASSQALVPYTGELFF. The chain links TRBV4-1 to TRBJ2-2; D remains unclear. Trimming shortened V by 3 bases and J by 3 bases, and 14 bases separated the two germline ends. Germline V gene lookup returns CDR1 MGHRA and CDR2 YSYEKL. The CDR3 runs 16 residues.

This chain uses TRBV18 with TRBJ2-7, with a possible D match to TRBD2 (6 bases). Trimming removed 6 bases from V and 7 bases from J, with 22 bases in between. Germline values: CDR1 KGHSH, CDR2 LQKENI. The CDR3 runs 15 residues. Here the CDR3 DNA reads TGTGCCAGCTCCTCGGGGCGGGGCGCCCTCGGGGAGCAGTACTTC. Protein product: CASSSGRGALGEQYF. The full variable domain, rest sourced from reference TRBV18 and TRBJ2-7, is NAGVMQNPRHLVRRRGQEARLRCSPMKGHSHVYWYRQLPEEGLKFMVYLQKENIIDESGMPKERFSAEFPKEGPSILRIQQVVRGDSAAYFCASSSGRGALGEQYFGPGTRLTVT.

This clone was counted once. This CDR3 is also generated by other DNA sequences in the sample. V and J are TRBV5-1 and TRBJ2-1; 12 nucleotides align to TRBD2. Unmatched junction bases numbered 5, after V lost 3 bases and J lost 7 bases. The CDR3 spans 15 residues. The V gene's germline CDR1 is SGHRS and CDR2 YFSETQ. The CDR3 here is CASSSRLAGVNEQFF. The DNA of the CDR3 is TGCGCCAGCAGCTCCCGACTAGCGGGAGTTAATGAGCAGTTCTTC.

The CDR3 sequence: CASSMRLRNEKLFF. CDR3 sequence (DNA): TGTGCCAGTAGTATGCGGCTGAGAAATGAAAAACTGTTTTTT. The chain joins TRBV19 to TRBJ1-4; the D is unclear. With 3 bases removed from V and 5 bases from J, the gap between germline ends came to 10 bases. This CDR3 is built from 14 residues. The V gene's germline CDR1 is LNHDA and CDR2 SQIVND (reference sequence).

The V call is TRBV28, the J call TRBJ1-6; 8 bases map to TRBD1. Germline lookup yields CDR1 MDHEN and CDR2 SYDVKM. The CDR3 is 14 residues long. J was trimmed by 7 bases and V by 6 bases; bases with no gene match: 5. CDR3: CASRRTGFNSPLHF. In nucleotides, the CDR3 is TGTGCCAGCAGGCGGACAGGGTTCAATTCACCCCTCCACTTT.

DNA of the CDR3: TGCGCCAGCAGCTTGGTTGGGGATCCGGACGCAGATACGCAGTATTTT. Protein product: CASSLVGDPDADTQYF. The chain employs TRBV5-1 and TRBJ2-3; no firm D call. The ends were cut back, 0 bases at V and 4 bases at J, with 15 bases in the middle. Looked up from germline, CDR1 is SGHRS and CDR2 is YFSETQ. The CDR3 is 16 amino acids.

This clone was counted only a few times. The genes are TRBV10-1 and TRBJ1-2; D gene uncertain. The V and J ends lost 5 bases and 7 bases respectively, with 14 bases between them. This CDR3 spans 13 amino acids. Germline V gene lookup returns CDR1 WNHNN and CDR2 SYGVQD (reference sequence). CDR3: CASSKGVAFGYTF. The CDR3, as DNA: TGCGCCAGCAGTAAAGGAGTGGCCTTTGGCTACACCTTC.

The sample holds one count of this clone. The gene calls are TRBV4-1 and TRBJ2-5, with 8 positions matching TRBD2. V shed 1 base, J shed 3 bases, and the junction held 10 bases outside the gene matches. Germline assignment: CDR1 MGHRA and CDR2 YSYEKL. The CDR3 sequence is 17 residues long. The DNA of the CDR3 is TGCGCCAGCAGCCAAGTTAAAAGCGGGGGCGGGAAAGAGACCCAGTACTTC. Its protein product is CASSQVKSGGGKETQYF.

CDR3 region: CASLGQGASEQYF. In nucleotides, the CDR3 is TGTGCCAGCTTGGGGCAGGGGGCTTCCGAGCAGTACTTC. The chain combines TRBV25-1 with TRBJ2-7; 8 bases are a match to TRBD1. CDR3 length equals 13 residues. Germline values: CDR1 MGHDK, CDR2 SYGVNS. After removal of 8 bases from V and 6 bases from J, the junction contained 9 bases not matched to a gene.

This chain joins TRBV30 and TRBJ1-5; tentatively, D is TRBD1 (6 bases). The CDR3 extends over 14 amino acids. Deletions cut 1 base from V and 6 bases from J, with 13 bases between. Germline V gene data show CDR1 as GTSNPN and CDR2 as SVGIG (reference sequence). The CDR3 DNA reads TGTGCCTGGAGTGCCCGGACAGCGGGTCAGCCCCAGCATTTT. It translates to CAWSARTAGQPQHF.